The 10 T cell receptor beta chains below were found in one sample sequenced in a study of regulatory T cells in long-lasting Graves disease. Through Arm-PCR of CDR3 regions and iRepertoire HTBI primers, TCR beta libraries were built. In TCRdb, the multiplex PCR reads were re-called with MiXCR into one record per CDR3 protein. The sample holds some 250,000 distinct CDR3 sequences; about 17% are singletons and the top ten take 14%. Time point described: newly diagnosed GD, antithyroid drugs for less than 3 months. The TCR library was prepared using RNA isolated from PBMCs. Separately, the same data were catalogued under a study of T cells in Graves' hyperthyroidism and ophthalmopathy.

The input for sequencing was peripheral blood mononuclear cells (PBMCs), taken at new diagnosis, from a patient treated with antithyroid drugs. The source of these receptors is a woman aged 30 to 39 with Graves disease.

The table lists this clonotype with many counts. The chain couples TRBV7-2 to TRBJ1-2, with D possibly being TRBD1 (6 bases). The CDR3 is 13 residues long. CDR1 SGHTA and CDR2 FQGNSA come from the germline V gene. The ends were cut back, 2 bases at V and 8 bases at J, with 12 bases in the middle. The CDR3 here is CASSLPGGRGYTF. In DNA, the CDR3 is TGTGCCAGCAGCTTACCTGGGGGGCGGGGCTACACCTTC.

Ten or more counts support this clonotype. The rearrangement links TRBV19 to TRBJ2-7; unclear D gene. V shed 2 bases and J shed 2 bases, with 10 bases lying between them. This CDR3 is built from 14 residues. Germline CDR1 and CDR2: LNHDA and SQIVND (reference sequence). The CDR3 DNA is TGTGCCAGTAGTATAATGGACCAGACCTACGAGCAGTACTTC. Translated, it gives CASSIMDQTYEQYF.

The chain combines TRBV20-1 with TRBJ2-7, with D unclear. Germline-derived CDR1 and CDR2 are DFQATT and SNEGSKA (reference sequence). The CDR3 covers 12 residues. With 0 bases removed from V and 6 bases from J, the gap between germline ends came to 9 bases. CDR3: CSARDLGSEQYF. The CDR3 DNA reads TGCAGTGCTAGAGATCTGGGTTCCGAGCAGTACTTC.

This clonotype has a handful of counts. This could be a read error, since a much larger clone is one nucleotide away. CDR3 region: CAGRGLKSTDTNYGYTF. The CDR3 region has the DNA TGTGCCGGCAGAGGACTGAAATCGACGGACACTAACTATGGCTACACCTTC. The J gene is TRBJ1-2, the V gene TRBV11-2; D might be TRBD1 (5 bases). The CDR3 contains 17 residues. Looked up from germline, CDR1 is SGHAT and CDR2 is FQNNGV.

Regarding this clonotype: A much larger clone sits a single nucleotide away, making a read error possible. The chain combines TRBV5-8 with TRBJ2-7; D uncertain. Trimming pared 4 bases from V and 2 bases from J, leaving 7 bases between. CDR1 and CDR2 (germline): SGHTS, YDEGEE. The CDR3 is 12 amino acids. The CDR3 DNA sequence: TGTGCCAGCAGCGCAGATACCTACGAGCAGTACTTC. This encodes CASSADTYEQYF.

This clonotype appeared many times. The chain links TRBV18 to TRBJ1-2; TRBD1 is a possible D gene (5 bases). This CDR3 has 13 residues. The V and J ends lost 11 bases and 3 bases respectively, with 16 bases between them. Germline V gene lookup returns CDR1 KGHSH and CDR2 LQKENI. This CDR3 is CAGTGPEDYGYTF. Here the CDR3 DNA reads TGTGCCGGAACAGGTCCCGAGGACTATGGCTACACCTTC.

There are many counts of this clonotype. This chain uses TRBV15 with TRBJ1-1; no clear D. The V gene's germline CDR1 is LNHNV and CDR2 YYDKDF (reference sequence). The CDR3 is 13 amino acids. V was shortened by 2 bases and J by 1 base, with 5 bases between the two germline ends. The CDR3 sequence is CATSRYKNTEAFF. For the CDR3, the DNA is TGTGCCACCAGCAGATACAAGAACACTGAAGCTTTCTTT.

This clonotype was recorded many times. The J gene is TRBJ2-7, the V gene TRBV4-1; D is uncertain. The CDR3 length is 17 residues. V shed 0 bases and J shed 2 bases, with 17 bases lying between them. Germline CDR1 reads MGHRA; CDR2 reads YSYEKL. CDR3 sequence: CASSQDPGRPGTYEQYF. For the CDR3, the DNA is TGCGCCAGCAGCCAAGATCCCGGGCGGCCCGGTACCTACGAGCAGTACTTC.

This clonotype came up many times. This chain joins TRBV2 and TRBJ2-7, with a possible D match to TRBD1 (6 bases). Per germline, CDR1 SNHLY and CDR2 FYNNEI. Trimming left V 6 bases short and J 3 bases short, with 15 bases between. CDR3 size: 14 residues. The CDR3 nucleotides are TGTGCCAGCAGCGAGAGGACAGAATACTACGAGCAGTACTTC. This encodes CASSERTEYYEQYF.

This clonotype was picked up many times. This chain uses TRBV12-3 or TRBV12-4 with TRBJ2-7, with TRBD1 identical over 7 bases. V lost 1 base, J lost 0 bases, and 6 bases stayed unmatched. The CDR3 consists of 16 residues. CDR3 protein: CASSLVGTVGSYEQYF. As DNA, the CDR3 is TGTGCCAGCAGTTTAGTCGGGACAGTGGGCTCCTACGAGCAGTACTTC.